The 5 T cell receptor beta chains below come from one sample, sequenced in a study of neurological immune-mediated disorders. TCRdb used MiXCR to reprocess the 5' RACE reads, holding one entry per CDR3 protein. Counted here are roughly 19,000 distinct CDR3 sequences, 7% to 8.5% occurring once; the ten biggest clones make up about 15%. Specimen: CD8+ T cells from blood. All receptors derive from a woman aged 25 to 39 with HTLV-1-associated myelopathy (HAM/TSP).

CDR3 nucleotides: TGTGCCAGCAGCTTAGAAGGGACAAATTATAATTCACCCCTCCACTTT. Translating gives CASSLEGTNYNSPLHF. The chain links TRBV13 to TRBJ1-6; TRBD1 might be the D (6 bases). There are 16 residues in the CDR3. Trimming left V 1 base short and J 4 bases short, with 11 bases between. CDR1 and CDR2 from the germline V gene are PRHDT and FYEKMQ (reference sequence).

This clonotype is termed medium-sized (0.01 to 0.1%). The V gene is TRBV12-3 or TRBV12-4, the J gene TRBJ2-3; 11 bases agree with TRBD2. With 6 bases clipped from V and 7 bases from J, the junction kept 6 bases outside the gene matches. The length of the CDR3 is 14 residues. CDR3 sequence (DNA): TGTGCCAGCAGCCCGACTAGCGGGGTCTATACGCAGTATTTT. As protein: CASSPTSGVYTQYF.

There are many counts of this clonotype. This chain connects TRBV6-5 to TRBJ1-5; perhaps TRBD1 as D (5 bases). With 6 bases removed from V and 2 bases from J, the gap between germline ends came to 14 bases. This CDR3 has 15 amino acids. In germline, CDR1 is MNHEY, CDR2 SVGAGI. The CDR3 coding sequence is TGTGCCAGCAGCCTGCGGGGGAGGGGCAATCAGCCCCAGCATTTT. Translating it yields CASSLRGRGNQPQHF.

V gene TRBV2 combines with J gene TRBJ2-1; possible D gene TRBD2, 6 bases. This CDR3 spans 14 amino acids. The V gene lost 4 bases and the J gene lost 8 bases, with 15 bases spanning the gap. CDR1 SNHLY and CDR2 FYNNEI come from the germline V gene. CDR3 nucleotide sequence: TGTGCCAGCAGTGGAGATGGAGGGCTGGATGAGCAGTTCTTC. This encodes CASSGDGGLDEQFF.

Only a few counts were recorded for this clonotype. The chain has TRBV2 and TRBJ1-4; D not certain. The CDR3 runs 14 residues. V shed 6 bases and J shed 8 bases, with 16 bases lying between them. The germline gives CDR1 SNHLY, CDR2 FYNNEI. As DNA, the CDR3 is TGTGCCAGCAGGAGGTCGGATCCGGGGGAAAAACTGTTTTTT. Its protein is CASRRSDPGEKLFF.